This entry is about one TCR beta chain. Its antigen is not identified. This specimen belongs to a study of beta chain features in type 1 diabetes. Study outcomes and limitations: TCRB CDR3s from Type 1 diabetes patients were moderately but significantly shorter in all four CD4+ subsets. A PCR bias possibly favoring shorter templates would apply equally to patients and controls.

Germline V gene data show CDR1 as MGHRA and CDR2 as YSYEKL. The V gene end was trimmed by 3 bases and the J gene end by 14 bases; junction bases not matched to a gene: 13. The CDR3 runs 15 residues. TCRB transcripts that were expressed got sequenced, as all of the isolated RNA had been reverse transcribed. Measured with immunoSEQ multiplex PCR; TCRdb has only the in-frame clones, and not every one. The table lists around 180,000 clones, approximately 7.8% of them singletons. The chain couples TRBV4-1 to TRBJ1-6; 7 bases agree with TRBD1. Sample: central memory CD4+ T cells from blood. This clonotype was sampled from a middle-aged woman with type 1 diabetes. The CDR3 region is CASSQPDRELGSLHF. As DNA, the CDR3 is TGCGCCAGCAGCCAGCCTGACAGGGAGCTGGGTTCCCTCCACTTT.